The next 16 T cell receptor beta chains were all read from a single sample in a study of response to subunit inactivated influenza vaccine. Via MiXCR, TCRdb re-called the RT-PCR reads, giving one row per CDR3 protein. Counted here are over 400,000 distinct CDR3 sequences, under 15% occurring once; the ten biggest clones make up over 10%. Here the sequenced sample was PBMCs from blood, taken 35 to 45 days after vaccination. All receptors come from a man aged 45 to 65 who received an inactivated influenza vaccine.

This clonotype was seen a handful of times. V and J are TRBV28 and TRBJ2-3; TRBD1 matches at 8 bases. V gave up 4 bases and J gave up 3 bases; unmatched junction bases: 6. Germline CDR1 is MDHEN and CDR2 is SYDVKM. There are 15 residues in the CDR3. The CDR3 nucleotides read TGTGCCAGCAGTTACCAGGGGGCTCGGACAGATACGCAGTATTTT. It yields the protein CASSYQGARTDTQYF.

In its sample, this clonotype was seen a few times. This rearrangement joins TRBV7-2 to TRBJ2-1, with a possible D match to TRBD1 (6 bases). This CDR3 has 13 residues. V shed 3 bases and J shed 7 bases, with 10 bases lying between them. Germline V lookup: CDR1 SGHTA, CDR2 FQGNSA. The CDR3 is CASSLGQSNEQFF. The CDR3 DNA is TGTGCCAGCAGCTTGGGACAATCTAATGAGCAGTTCTTC.

This clonotype was observed many times. The CDR3 nucleotides are TGCAGCGTTGAACCTACAGGGGGCTCAAAGCAGTACTTC. Amino acids: CSVEPTGGSKQYF. The chain recombines TRBV29-1 with TRBJ2-7; 9 bases line up with TRBD1. Germline CDR1 is SQVTM and CDR2 is ANQGSEA. This CDR3 is built from 13 residues. Trimming at V came to 2 bases and at J to 8 bases, leaving 7 bases not matched to a gene.

In this sample, this clonotype turned up a few times. The rearrangement links TRBV15 to TRBJ2-2, with a possible D match to TRBD1 (6 bases). Trimming removed 9 bases at V and 3 bases at J, with 11 bases between. From germline, CDR1 is LNHNV and CDR2 YYDKDF (reference sequence). The CDR3 is made up of 13 amino acids. Written as DNA, the CDR3 is TGTGCCACAGGGGGACACTACACCGGGGAGCTGTTTTTT. It codes for CATGGHYTGELFF. The full variable domain, its missing parts supplied by reference TRBV15 and TRBJ2-2, is DAMVIQNPRYQVTQFGKPVTLSCSQTLNHNVMYWYQQKSSQAPKLLFHYYDKDFNNEADTPDNFQSRRPNTSFCFLDIRSPGLGDTAMYLCATGGHYTGELFFGEGSRLTVL.

This clonotype was counted between two and nine times. The genes are TRBV5-1 and TRBJ2-2; TRBD1 aligns across 8 bases. The CDR3 has 13 amino acids. The V and J ends lost 5 bases and 5 bases, in that order; junction bases with no gene match: 2. Per the germline V gene, CDR1 is SGHRS and CDR2 is YFSETQ. CDR3 region: CASRDRVTGELFF. The CDR3 DNA reads TGCGCCAGCAGGGACAGGGTTACCGGGGAGCTGTTTTTT.

J is TRBJ1-1 and V is TRBV12-3 or TRBV12-4; the D gene is possibly TRBD1 (5 bases). V was shortened by 7 bases and J by 4 bases, with 13 bases between the two germline ends. The CDR3 spans 13 residues. The CDR3: CASITLGVTEAFF. The CDR3 DNA follows: TGTGCCAGCATTACGCTGGGGGTCACTGAAGCTTTCTTT.

In its sample, this clonotype was seen a few times. The chain employs TRBV10-3 and TRBJ2-7, with 10 bases identical to TRBD2. CDR3 length: 13 residues. V lost 6 bases, J lost 5 bases, and 4 bases stayed unmatched. Germline V gene lookup returns CDR1 ENHRY and CDR2 SYGVKD. Written as DNA, the CDR3 is TGTGCCATCAGGCAGCGGGAGGGCCACGAGCAGTACTTC. Its translation: CAIRQREGHEQYF.

This clonotype was counted a few times. V gene TRBV7-2 combines with J gene TRBJ2-3; 11 bases fit TRBD2. Germline CDR1 SGHTA, CDR2 FQGNSA. This CDR3 has 13 amino acids. The CDR3 nucleotides read TGTGGCGCGACTAGCGGGGTTGAAGATACGCAGTATTTT. Its protein is CGATSGVEDTQYF.

This clonotype was seen a few times. The rearrangement uses TRBV4-1 and TRBJ1-5, with D possibly TRBD1 on 6 matching bases. Germline V gene lookup returns CDR1 MGHRA and CDR2 YSYEKL. This CDR3 is built from 14 residues. The ends were cut back, 6 bases at V and 7 bases at J, with 16 bases in the middle. The CDR3 DNA sequence: TGCGCCAGCAGGGCACAGGGAAGGGGCCAGCCCCAGCATTTT. Translated, it gives CASRAQGRGQPQHF.

This clonotype was picked up a small number of times. The J gene is TRBJ1-4, the V gene TRBV4-1; 10 bases map to TRBD1. This CDR3 is built from 15 residues. The V gene end was trimmed by 4 bases and the J gene end by 10 bases; junction bases not matched to a gene: 9. CDR1 is MGHRA and CDR2 is YSYEKL in the germline V gene. The CDR3 loop is CASSPLGQGTRKLFF. CDR3 DNA: TGCGCCAGCAGCCCGCTGGGACAGGGGACGCGAAAACTGTTTTTT.

This clonotype was found a few times. The chain employs TRBV11-2 and TRBJ2-5; D remains unclear. Trimming stripped 5 bases from V and 4 bases from J, with 11 bases between. CDR1 and CDR2 (germline): SGHAT, FQNNGV. The CDR3 runs 13 residues. CDR3 nucleotides: TGTGCCAGCAGCCTGTCTGACGGAGAGACCCAGTACTTC. It translates to CASSLSDGETQYF. The full variable domain, with the rest looked up from reference TRBV11-2 and TRBJ2-5, is EAGVAQSPRYKIIEKRQSVAFWCNPISGHATLYWYQQILGQGPKLLIQFQNNGVVDDSQLPKDRFSAERLKGVDSTLKIQPAKLEDSAVYLCASSLSDGETQYFGPGTRLLVL.

There are a few counts of this clonotype. V usage is TRBV4-1 and J usage is TRBJ1-5; D not resolved. This CDR3 spans 17 amino acids. Germline V lookup: CDR1 MGHRA, CDR2 YSYEKL. V lost 1 base, J lost 7 bases, and 20 bases lay in between. The CDR3 DNA sequence: TGCGCCAGCAGCCAAGCGATCTTCCGGCGGGTAGACCAGCCCCAGCATTTT. As protein: CASSQAIFRRVDQPQHF.

This clonotype was seen a handful of times. The chain joins TRBV3-1 to TRBJ2-7, with D possibly matching TRBD1 (6 bases). The CDR3 length is 13 residues. The germline CDR1 and CDR2 sequences are LGHDT and YNNKEL (reference sequence). V gave up 3 bases and J gave up 2 bases, with 8 bases separating them. CDR3 in amino acids: CASSQGTPYEQYF. For the CDR3, the DNA is TGTGCCAGCAGCCAGGGGACACCCTACGAGCAGTACTTC.

The V call is TRBV16, the J call TRBJ1-1; D ambiguous. The V and J ends lost 2 bases and 7 bases respectively, with 8 bases between them. CDR3 size: 12 residues. Per germline, CDR1 KGHSY and CDR2 FQNENV. The CDR3 DNA sequence: TGTGCCAGCAGCCAACCGGGCAGTGAAGCTTTCTTT. It yields the protein CASSQPGSEAFF.

This clonotype has only a few counts. CDR3 DNA: TGTGCCAGCTCCCCCTTTGGGGGGCGTTTAATCAATCATGAGCAGTTCTTC. This codes for CASSPFGGRLINHEQFF. The chain has TRBV6-2 or TRBV6-3 and TRBJ2-1, with D perhaps matching TRBD1 or TRBD2 (6 bases each). The CDR3 spans 17 residues. Germline V CDR1 and CDR2: MNHEY, SVGEGT. V lost 8 bases and J lost 8, with 28 bases in between.

This clonotype was seen ten or more times. This chain connects TRBV5-1 to TRBJ1-1, with D possibly TRBD1 on 6 matching bases. Per germline, CDR1 SGHRS and CDR2 YFSETQ. Trimming removed 3 bases from V and 0 bases from J, with 12 bases in between. The CDR3 contains 15 residues. CDR3 bases: TGCGCCAGCAGCTACGGACAGAGCATGAACACTGAAGCTTTCTTT. Encoded protein: CASSYGQSMNTEAFF.